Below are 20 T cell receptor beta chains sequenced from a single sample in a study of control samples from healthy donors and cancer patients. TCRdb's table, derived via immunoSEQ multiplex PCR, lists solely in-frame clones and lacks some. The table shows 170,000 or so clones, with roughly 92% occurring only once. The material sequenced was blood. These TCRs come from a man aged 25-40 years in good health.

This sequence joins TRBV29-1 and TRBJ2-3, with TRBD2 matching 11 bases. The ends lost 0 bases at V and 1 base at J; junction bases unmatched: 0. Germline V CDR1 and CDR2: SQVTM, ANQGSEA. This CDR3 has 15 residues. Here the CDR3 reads CSVEEGLAGTDTQYF. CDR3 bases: TGCAGCGTTGAAGAGGGACTAGCGGGCACAGATACGCAGTATTTT.

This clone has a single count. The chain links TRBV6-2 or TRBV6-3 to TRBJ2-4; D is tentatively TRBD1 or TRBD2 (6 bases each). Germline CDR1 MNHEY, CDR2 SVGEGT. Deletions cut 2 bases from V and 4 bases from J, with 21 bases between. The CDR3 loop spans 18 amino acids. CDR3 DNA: TGTGCCAGCAGTTACCAGGTCGAGGGAGGAGGGGGGAAAAACATTCAGTACTTC. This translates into CASSYQVEGGGGKNIQYF.

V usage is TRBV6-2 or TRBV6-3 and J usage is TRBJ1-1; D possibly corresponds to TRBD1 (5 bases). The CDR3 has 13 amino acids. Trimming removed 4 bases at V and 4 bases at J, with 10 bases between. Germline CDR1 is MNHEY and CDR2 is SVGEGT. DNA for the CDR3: TGTGCCAGCAGTTCGGGACCCACCACTGAAGCTTTCTTT. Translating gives CASSSGPTTEAFF.

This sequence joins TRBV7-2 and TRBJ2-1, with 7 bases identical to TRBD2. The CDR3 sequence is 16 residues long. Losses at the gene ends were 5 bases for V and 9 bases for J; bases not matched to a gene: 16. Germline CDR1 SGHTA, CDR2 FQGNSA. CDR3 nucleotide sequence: TGTGCCAGCAGCGAAATAACCCGACTAGCAGAAGGTGAGCAGTTCTTC. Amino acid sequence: CASSEITRLAEGEQFF.

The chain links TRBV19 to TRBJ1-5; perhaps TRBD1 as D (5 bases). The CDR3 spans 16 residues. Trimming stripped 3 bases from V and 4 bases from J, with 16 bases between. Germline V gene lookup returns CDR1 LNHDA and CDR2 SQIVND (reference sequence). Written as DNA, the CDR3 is TGTGCCAGTAGTATTGATGGGGCAGCGGGTAATCAGCCCCAGCATTTT. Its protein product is CASSIDGAAGNQPQHF.

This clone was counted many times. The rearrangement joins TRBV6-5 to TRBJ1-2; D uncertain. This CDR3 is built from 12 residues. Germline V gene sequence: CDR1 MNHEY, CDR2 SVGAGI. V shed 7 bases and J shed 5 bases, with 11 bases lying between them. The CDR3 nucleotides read TGTGCCAGCATGCGGACGGATTATGGCTACACCTTC. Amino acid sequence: CASMRTDYGYTF.

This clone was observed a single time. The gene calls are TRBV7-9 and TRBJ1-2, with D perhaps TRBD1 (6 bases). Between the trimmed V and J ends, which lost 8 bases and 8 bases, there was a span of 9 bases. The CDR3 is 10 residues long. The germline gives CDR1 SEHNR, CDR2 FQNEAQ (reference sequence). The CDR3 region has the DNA TGTGCCAGCGGGGGGCTCGGCTACACCTTC. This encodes CASGGLGYTF.

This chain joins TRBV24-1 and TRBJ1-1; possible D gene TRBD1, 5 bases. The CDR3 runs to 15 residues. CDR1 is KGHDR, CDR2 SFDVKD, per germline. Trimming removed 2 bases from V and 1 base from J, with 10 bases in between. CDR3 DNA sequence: TGTGCCACCAGTGATTCCCTTGACAGGAACACTGAAGCTTTCTTT. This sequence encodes CATSDSLDRNTEAFF.

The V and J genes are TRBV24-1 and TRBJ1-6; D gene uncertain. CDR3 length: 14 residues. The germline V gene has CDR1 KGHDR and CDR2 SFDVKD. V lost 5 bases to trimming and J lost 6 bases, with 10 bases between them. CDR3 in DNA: TGTGCCACCAGTGCGTCAGTCCTTAATTCACCCCTCCACTTT. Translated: CATSASVLNSPLHF.

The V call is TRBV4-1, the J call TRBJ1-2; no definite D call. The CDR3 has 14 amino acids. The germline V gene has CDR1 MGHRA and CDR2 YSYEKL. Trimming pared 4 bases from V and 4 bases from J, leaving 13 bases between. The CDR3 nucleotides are TGCGCCAGCAGCCCATTGGAGCAGGTCTATGGCTACACCTTC. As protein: CASSPLEQVYGYTF.

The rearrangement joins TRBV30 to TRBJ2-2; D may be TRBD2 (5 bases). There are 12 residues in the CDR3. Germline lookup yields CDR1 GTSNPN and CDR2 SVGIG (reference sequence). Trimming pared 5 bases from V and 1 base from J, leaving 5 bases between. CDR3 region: CAWGLNTGELFF. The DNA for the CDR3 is TGTGCCTGGGGACTGAACACCGGGGAGCTGTTTTTT.

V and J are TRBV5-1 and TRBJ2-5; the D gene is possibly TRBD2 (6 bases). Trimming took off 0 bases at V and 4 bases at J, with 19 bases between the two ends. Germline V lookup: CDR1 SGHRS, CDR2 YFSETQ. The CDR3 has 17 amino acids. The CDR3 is CASSLGLSGAAGETQYF. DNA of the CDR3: TGCGCCAGCAGCTTGGGCCTATCGGGAGCGGCTGGAGAGACCCAGTACTTC.

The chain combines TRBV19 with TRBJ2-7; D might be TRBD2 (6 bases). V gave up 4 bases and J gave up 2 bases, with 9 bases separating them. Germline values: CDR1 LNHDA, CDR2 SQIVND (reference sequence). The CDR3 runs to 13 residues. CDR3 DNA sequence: TGTGCCAGTAGTAGGCTAGCGACCTACGAGCAGTACTTC. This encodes CASSRLATYEQYF.

The CDR3 region has the DNA TGTGCCAGCAGTTTCAATCTGCAAGCGGGAGAAGATACGCAGTATTTT. Encoded protein: CASSFNLQAGEDTQYF. The chain has TRBV28 and TRBJ2-3; 8 bases are shared with TRBD2. The CDR3 is 16 amino acids. Germline lookup yields CDR1 MDHEN and CDR2 SYDVKM. The J segment lost 5 bases and the V segment lost 3 bases, leaving 10 bases of the junction unmatched.

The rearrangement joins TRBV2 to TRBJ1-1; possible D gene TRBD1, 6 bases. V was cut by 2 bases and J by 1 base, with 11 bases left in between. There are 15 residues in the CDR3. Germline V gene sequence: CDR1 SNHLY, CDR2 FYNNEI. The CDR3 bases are TGTGCCAGCAGTGAATTTGGGGGCTCGAACACTGAAGCTTTCTTT. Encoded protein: CASSEFGGSNTEAFF.

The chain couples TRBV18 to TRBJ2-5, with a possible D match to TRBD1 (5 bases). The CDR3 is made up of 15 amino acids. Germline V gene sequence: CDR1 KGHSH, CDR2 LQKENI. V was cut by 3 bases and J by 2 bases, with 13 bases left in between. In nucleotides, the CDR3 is TGTGCCAGCTCACCCCTCCAGGGCAGACAAGAGACCCAGTACTTC. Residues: CASSPLQGRQETQYF. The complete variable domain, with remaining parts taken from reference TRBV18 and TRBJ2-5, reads NAGVMQNPRHLVRRRGQEARLRCSPMKGHSHVYWYRQLPEEGLKFMVYLQKENIIDESGMPKERFSAEFPKEGPSILRIQQVVRGDSAAYFCASSPLQGRQETQYFGPGTRLLVL.

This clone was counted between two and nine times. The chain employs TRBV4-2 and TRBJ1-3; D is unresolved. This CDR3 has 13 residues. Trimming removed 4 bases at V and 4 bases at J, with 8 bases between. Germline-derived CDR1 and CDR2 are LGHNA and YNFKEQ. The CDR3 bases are TGTGCCAGCAGCCTCCACCGGGGAAACACCATATATTTT. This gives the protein CASSLHRGNTIYF.

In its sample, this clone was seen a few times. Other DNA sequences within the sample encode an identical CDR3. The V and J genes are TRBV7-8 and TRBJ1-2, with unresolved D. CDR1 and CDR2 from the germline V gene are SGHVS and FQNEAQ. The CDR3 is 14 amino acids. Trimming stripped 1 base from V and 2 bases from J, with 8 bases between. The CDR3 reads CASSLGAGNYGYTF. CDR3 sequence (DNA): TGTGCCAGCAGCTTAGGGGCCGGAAACTATGGCTACACCTTC.

CDR3 in amino acids: CASSQAVLLYEQYF. The CDR3 nucleotides are TGCGCCAGCAGCCAGGCCGTCCTCCTCTACGAGCAGTACTTC. The chain uses TRBV4-1 and TRBJ2-7; D gene unclear. The germline V gene encodes CDR1 MGHRA and CDR2 YSYEKL. The CDR3 has 14 amino acids. The ends were cut back, 3 bases at V and 3 bases at J, with 12 bases in the middle.

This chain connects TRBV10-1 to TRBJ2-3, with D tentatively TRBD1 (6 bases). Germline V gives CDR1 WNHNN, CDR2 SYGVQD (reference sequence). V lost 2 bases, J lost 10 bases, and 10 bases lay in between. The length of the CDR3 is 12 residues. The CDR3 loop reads CASSERQGSQYF. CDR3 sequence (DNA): TGCGCCAGCAGTGAGAGGCAGGGGTCGCAGTATTTT.